The 23 T cell receptor beta chains reported below all come from one sample, sequenced in a study of CD8+ T cells in alopecia areata. After isolation, RNA underwent reverse transcription to generate cDNA as the sequencing template. Libraries were prepared by immunoSEQ multiplex PCR; TCRdb keeps only in-frame clonotypes and omits some of them. There are some 2,000 clones in the sample, none observed a single time. Sample: lesional skin. These receptors all come from a C3H/HeJ mouse with alopecia areata. For this strain, the MHC haplotype corresponds to H2-k.

For this clone: Gene names are mouse gene names. The CDR3 end falls 4 residues outside the read, so it is completed with the germline J gene. This chain uses TRBV13-2 with TRBJ2-1, with a tentative D call TRBD2 (8 bases). The CDR3 totals 14 residues. Per germline, CDR1 NNHNN and CDR2 SYGAGS (reference sequence). This CDR3 reads CASGDAGGGAEQFF. The covered CDR3 bases are TGTGCCAGCGGTGATGCAGGGGGGGGCGCT.

In its sample, this clone was seen many times. Gene names refer to mouse genes. This CDR3 reads CASSFAGDYAEQFF. CDR3 DNA, as far as it was read: TGTGCCAGCAGTTTCGCAGGGGACTATGCT. The V and J genes are TRBV14 and TRBJ2-1; D is perhaps TRBD1 (6 bases). Read sequence stops 4 residues before the CDR3 end, and the germline J gene provides the missing end. CDR3 length equals 14 residues. Germline V lookup: CDR1 SGHDT, CDR2 FRDEAV. Trimming shortened V by 1 base and J by 2 bases, and 7 bases separated the two germline ends.

This clone was recorded many times. Genes here carry mouse names. The read finishes 4 residues shy of the CDR3 end, and the germline J gene is used to complete it. The chain employs TRBV13-2 and TRBJ2-1; 10 nucleotides align to TRBD2. The V gene's germline CDR1 is NNHNN and CDR2 SYGAGS (reference sequence). V lost 1 base, J lost 2 bases, and 3 bases stayed unmatched. The CDR3 spans 16 residues. CDR3 region: CASGDPLGGHYAEQFF. CDR3 DNA, as far as it was read: TGTGCCAGCGGTGATCCCCTGGGGGGGCACTATGCT.

This clone appeared many times. All gene names here are mouse names. The read terminates 4 residues before the CDR3 end, so the remaining end is supplied by the germline J gene. The rearrangement uses TRBV14 and TRBJ1-1; D unclear. The CDR3 runs to 10 residues. Per the germline V gene, CDR1 is SGHDT and CDR2 is FRDEAV. Partial CDR3 DNA: TGTGCCAGCAGCCAACAA. As protein: CASSQQ. The whole CDR3 reads CASSQQEVFF.

This clone is classed as medium-sized. Genes and germline are mouse. The CDR3 extends 4 residues past the end of the read, so its final part is completed from the germline J gene. The chain employs TRBV31 and TRBJ2-4, with 13 bases lining up with TRBD2. There are 16 residues in the CDR3. CDR1 is GKSSPN, CDR2 SITVG, per germline. This CDR3 is CAWSLDWGGAENTLYF. The CDR3 DNA, read in part, is TGTGCCTGGAGTCTGGACTGGGGGGGCGCGGAGAAC.

This clone has only a few counts. The gene names here belong to mouse. The CDR3 goes on 4 residues after the read ends, and that part is filled in from the germline J gene. The chain carries TRBV2 and TRBJ2-1; 8 nucleotides align to TRBD2. Germline V gene lookup returns CDR1 LGHNA and CDR2 YSYQKL. The CDR3 is 14 amino acids. Losses at the gene ends were 3 bases for V and 4 bases for J; bases not matched to a gene: 2. Partial CDR3 DNA: TGTGCCAGCAGCCACGCTGGGGGGTATGCT. Protein sequence: CASSHAGGYA. The CDR3 as a whole reads CASSHAGGYAEQFF.

This clone has a count of ten or more. Genes and germline are mouse. The CDR3 is cut off 4 residues early in the read; its end comes from the germline J gene. This chain links TRBV13-2 with TRBJ2-7; 12 bases match TRBD2. The V and J ends lost 3 bases and 2 bases, in that order; junction bases with no gene match: 0. The germline gives CDR1 NNHNN, CDR2 SYGAGS (reference sequence). The CDR3 totals 14 residues. CDR3 in amino acids: CASGGDWGAYEQYF. CDR3 bases read: TGTGCCAGCGGTGGGGACTGGGGGGCCTAT.

This clone was observed at least ten times. The genes are named according to mouse. Sequencing ends 4 residues short of the CDR3 end; the germline J gene provides the rest. The rearrangement links TRBV14 to TRBJ2-4; 11 positions match TRBD2. The CDR3 consists of 16 residues. Germline lookup yields CDR1 SGHDT and CDR2 FRDEAV. V was clipped by 4 bases and J by 0 bases; unmatched bases: 4. CDR3 loop: CASSMTGGGSQNTLYF. The covered CDR3 bases are TGTGCCAGCAGTATGACTGGGGGGGGTAGTCAAAAC.

This clone was detected many times. The listed genes are named as in mouse. The missing CDR3 end, 4 residues past where the read stops, is filled in from the germline J gene. The genes are TRBV19 and TRBJ2-7; D unresolved. CDR1 is FNHDT, CDR2 SITEND, per germline (reference sequence). The CDR3 contains 13 residues. Partial CDR3 DNA: TGTGCCAGCAGTATAGACGCGACATAT. Translation: CASSIDATY. The CDR3 in full is CASSIDATYEQYF.

This clone came up many times. Gene names and germline match the mouse. The read ends 4 residues early relative to the CDR3; the germline J gene fills the gap. This chain links TRBV17 with TRBJ2-7; 8 bases match TRBD2. Germline assignment: CDR1 MNHDT and CDR2 YYDKIL. After removal of 4 bases from V and 0 bases from J, the junction contained 2 bases not matched to a gene. The CDR3 sequence is 14 residues long. CDR3: CASSTGGRSYEQYF. The CDR3 DNA, read in part, is TGTGCTAGCAGTACGGGGGGGCGCTCCTAT.

This clone has at least ten counts. The gene names here belong to mouse. The read ends 4 residues before the CDR3 terminus; that terminus is restored from the germline J gene. The rearrangement joins TRBV13-2 to TRBJ2-2, with 8 positions matching TRBD2. Germline V gives CDR1 NNHNN, CDR2 SYGAGS (reference sequence). The ends lost 3 bases at V and 0 bases at J; junction bases unmatched: 7. The CDR3 runs 17 residues. CDR3 DNA (partial): TGTGCCAGCGGTGGAGCCTTGGGGGGGACAAACACCGGG. Translating it yields CASGGALGGTNTG. In full, the CDR3 reads CASGGALGGTNTGQLYF.

On this clone: Gene names are the mouse ones. The sequence runs out 4 residues before the end of the CDR3; the remainder is reconstructed from the germline J gene. This sample also contains other DNA sequences that code for the same CDR3. This chain connects TRBV17 to TRBJ2-7; D possibly corresponds to TRBD2 (6 bases). Between the trimmed V and J ends, which lost 6 bases and 0 bases, there was a span of 12 bases. Germline assignment: CDR1 MNHDT and CDR2 YYDKIL. This CDR3 is built from 14 residues. CDR3 sequence reads: CASRETGGSYEQYF. The part of the CDR3 DNA that was read is TGTGCTAGCAGAGAGACTGGCGGCTCCTAT.

This clone was found a few times. A far larger clone lies a single base away; this is likely a read error. Genes and germline come from the mouse. The read ends 4 residues shy of where the CDR3 ends; the end is completed using the germline J gene. The sample contains more than one DNA sequence encoding this CDR3. The rearrangement uses TRBV14 and TRBJ2-7; a possible D gene is TRBD1 (6 bases). This CDR3 has 11 amino acids. CDR1 and CDR2 from the germline V gene are SGHDT and FRDEAV. The sequenced CDR3 bases are TGTGCCAGCAGCACAGGGTAT. As protein: CASSTGY. In full, the CDR3 is CASSTGYEQYF. The full variable domain, rest sourced from reference TRBV14 and TRBJ2-7, is EAGVTQSPRYAVLQEGQAVSFWCDPISGHDTLYWYQQPRDQGPQLLVYFRDEAVIDNSQLPSDRFSAVRPKGTNSTLKIQSAKQGDTATYLCASSTGYEQYFGPGTRLTVL.

This clone was counted many times. Gene names follow the mouse nomenclature. The read ends 4 residues before the CDR3 terminus; that terminus is restored from the germline J gene. V and J are TRBV17 and TRBJ2-5, with TRBD2 identical over 10 bases. After removal of 5 bases from V and 0 bases from J, the junction contained 5 bases not matched to a gene. Germline V gene data show CDR1 as MNHDT and CDR2 as YYDKIL. The CDR3 has 16 residues. CDR3 DNA, as far as it was read: TGTGCTAGCAGTCACTGGGGGGGGATTAACCAAGAC. Translating it yields CASSHWGGINQD. The complete CDR3 protein is CASSHWGGINQDTQYF.

As regards this clone: Gene and germline names: mouse. The DNA ends 4 residues before the CDR3 does, and the rest of the CDR3 is filled in from the germline J gene. The V call is TRBV1, the J call TRBJ2-7; 7 bases agree with TRBD1. CDR1 and CDR2 (germline): NSQYPW, LRSPGD (reference sequence). There are 13 residues in the CDR3. The part of the CDR3 DNA that was read is TGCACCTGCAGTGGAGGACAGGAATAT. Translated: CTCSGGQEY. The whole CDR3 sequence reads CTCSGGQEYEQYF.

In this sample, this clone turned up a few times. The DNA translation disagrees with the TCRdb protein at residue 15, so the protein in this description comes from the DNA. Gene names are the mouse ones. The CDR3 end falls 3 residues outside the read, so it is completed with the germline J gene. V is TRBV13-2 and J is TRBJ1-6, with 11 nucleotides matching TRBD1. TRBJ1-6 is sorted into the ORF group, with uncertain function. CDR1 and CDR2 from the germline V gene are NNHNN and SYGAGS (reference sequence). The J segment lost 0 bases and the V segment lost 2 bases, leaving 4 bases of the junction unmatched. There are 18 residues in the CDR3. CDR3 in amino acids: CASGEGDRGSSYNSPLYF. Incomplete CDR3 DNA: TGTGCCAGCGGTGAGGGGGACAGGGGGAGTTCCTATAATTCGCCC.

This clone was found many times. These gene names are mouse names. The read finishes 4 residues shy of the CDR3 end, and the germline J gene is used to complete it. The chain links TRBV13-1 to TRBJ2-2, with D possibly being TRBD2 (6 bases). V lost 3 bases, J lost 1 base, and 10 bases lay in between. Looked up from germline, CDR1 is NSHNY and CDR2 is SYGAGN. CDR3 size: 15 residues. The CDR3 here is CASSGAGGNTGQLYF. The CDR3 DNA, read in part, is TGTGCCAGCAGTGGGGCGGGGGGAAACACCGGG.

This clone is labeled medium-sized. The germline and genes are mouse ones. The CDR3 end is not reached by the read, which stops 4 residues before it; the germline J gene fills it in. The chain links TRBV13-3 to TRBJ1-1; 7 nucleotides agree with TRBD1. CDR3 size: 12 residues. Germline V lookup: CDR1 NNHDY, CDR2 SYVADS. Unmatched junction bases numbered 0, after V lost 3 bases and J lost 4 bases. CDR3 bases read: TGTGCCAGCAGTGCAGGGGGCACA. It specifies CASSAGGT. From start to end, the CDR3 is CASSAGGTEVFF.

In this sample, this clone turned up many times. Mouse gene names and germline throughout. The read ends 4 residues shy of where the CDR3 ends; the end is completed using the germline J gene. The chain is built from TRBV19 and TRBJ1-1, with D possibly being TRBD1 (6 bases). Deletions cut 3 bases from V and 0 bases from J, with 9 bases between. CDR1 and CDR2 from the germline V gene are FNHDT and SITEND (reference sequence). The CDR3 spans 14 residues. The part of the CDR3 DNA that was read is TGTGCCAGCAGTACGGACAGAGCAAACACA. Amino acid sequence: CASSTDRANT. The full-length CDR3 reads as CASSTDRANTEVFF.

This clone has more than one count but fewer than ten. TCRdb's protein does not match the DNA translation at residue 15; the protein provided is translated from the DNA. Gene names and germline refer to mouse. The read falls 3 residues short of the CDR3 end, and the missing part is taken from the germline J gene. This sequence joins TRBV13-1 and TRBJ1-6; 11 positions match TRBD1. TRBJ1-6 belongs to the ORF category, with a function that is uncertain. Germline lookup yields CDR1 NSHNY and CDR2 SYGAGN. This CDR3 has 18 residues. The DNA read from the CDR3 is TGTGCCAGCGGTGACACGGACAGGGGGCATTCCTATAATTCGCCC. Encoded protein: CASGDTDRGHSYNSP. In full, the CDR3 reads CASGDTDRGHSYNSPLYF.

By frequency in the sample, this clone is medium-sized (0.01 to 0.1%). The listed genes are named as in mouse. The read finishes 4 residues shy of the CDR3 end, and the germline J gene is used to complete it. The chain is built from TRBV12-1 and TRBJ2-1, with D maybe TRBD1 (6 bases). V was clipped by 2 bases and J by 1 base, with 11 bases between them. Germline V gene sequence: CDR1 SGHSN, CDR2 HYEKVE. This CDR3 has 15 residues. The CDR3 loop reads CASSRPRGNYAEQFF. The sequenced part of the CDR3 DNA is TGTGCCAGCTCTCGCCCGAGGGGGAACTATGCT.

This clone was seen many times. Gene names are the mouse ones. Coverage ceases 4 residues before the CDR3 finishes, and the germline J gene fills in the end. This chain joins TRBV19 and TRBJ2-2; 9 nucleotides align to TRBD1. CDR1 and CDR2 from the germline V gene are FNHDT and SITEND (reference sequence). The trim removed 4 bases at V and 3 bases at J, leaving 4 bases unmatched. The CDR3 contains 15 residues. The CDR3 is CASSYTGGDTGQLYF. The sequenced CDR3 bases are TGTGCCAGCAGTTACACAGGGGGCGACACCGGG.

This clone has at least ten counts. Gene names refer to mouse genes. The read ends 4 residues early relative to the CDR3; the germline J gene fills the gap. The V gene is TRBV19, the J gene TRBJ1-1, with D possibly TRBD1 on 5 matching bases. This CDR3 comprises 12 residues. Germline V lookup: CDR1 FNHDT, CDR2 SITEND (reference sequence). The CDR3 region is CASSIGGAEVFF. The covered CDR3 bases are TGTGCCAGCAGTATAGGGGGCGCA. The whole variable domain, filled in from reference TRBV19 and TRBJ1-1, reads GGIITQTPKFLIGQEGQKLTLKCQQNFNHDTMYWYRQDSGKGLRLIYYSITENDLQKGDLSEGYDASREKKSSFSLTVTSAQKNEMAVFLCASSIGGAEVFFGKGTRLTVV.